This is a list of T cell receptor beta chains from one sample in a study of T cells after yellow fever vaccination. TCRdb re-called the 5' RACE reads through MiXCR, storing one row per CDR3 protein. The repertoire holds a few hundred thousand distinct CDR3 sequences, with less than 20% as singletons. This material consisted of PBMCs, taken about 5 days after the first yellow fever vaccination. These receptor sequences come from a man in his late teens or twenties who received the YFV17D yellow fever vaccine. Each CDR3 is given with its conserved first and last residue. Fields, in order: V gene, D gene, clone size, J gene, CDR3 protein, CDR3 DNA. A D gene is named only where the DNA matches it firmly. Rows give clone size only sometimes, using once, few, many, or a class for an expanded clone.

v_call: TRBV29-1; d_call: -; clone_size: -; j_call: TRBJ2-4; cdr3_aa: CSVGGPSLAKNIQYF; cdr3_nt: TGCAGCGTCGGGGGACCGTCTTTAGCCAAAAACATTCAGTACTTC
v_call: TRBV4-1; d_call: -; clone_size: few; j_call: TRBJ1-1; cdr3_aa: CASSQDPGRAFF; cdr3_nt: TGCGCCAGCAGCCAAGATCCCGGCCGAGCTTTCTTT
v_call: TRBV15; d_call: -; clone_size: few; j_call: TRBJ1-6; cdr3_aa: CATSRVDRPYNSPLHF; cdr3_nt: TGTGCCACCAGCAGAGTGGACAGACCTTATAATTCACCCCTCCACTTT
v_call: TRBV10-2; d_call: -; clone_size: once; j_call: TRBJ2-1; cdr3_aa: CASRDLQKSSYNEQFF; cdr3_nt: TGCGCCAGCAGAGACCTACAAAAGAGCTCCTACAATGAGCAGTTCTTC
v_call: TRBV13; d_call: -; clone_size: -; j_call: TRBJ1-3; cdr3_aa: CASSPESGNTIYF; cdr3_nt: TGTGCCAGCAGCCCCGAATCTGGAAACACCATATATTTT
v_call: TRBV20-1; d_call: -; clone_size: -; j_call: TRBJ1-1; cdr3_aa: CSAPKRANTEAFF; cdr3_nt: TGCAGTGCTCCCAAGAGAGCTAACACTGAAGCTTTCTTT
v_call: TRBV6-1; d_call: -; clone_size: few; j_call: TRBJ1-2; cdr3_aa: CASSEAGLTYGYTF; cdr3_nt: TGTGCCAGCAGTGAGGCAGGATTAACCTATGGCTACACCTTC
v_call: TRBV7-9; d_call: -; clone_size: -; j_call: TRBJ1-1; cdr3_aa: CASSLAPKMNTEAFF; cdr3_nt: TGTGCCAGCAGCTTAGCGCCGAAAATGAACACTGAAGCTTTCTTT
v_call: TRBV7-7; d_call: -; clone_size: few; j_call: TRBJ1-2; cdr3_aa: CASSRKTINYGYTF; cdr3_nt: TGTGCTAGCAGCCGAAAGACGATTAACTATGGCTACACCTTC
v_call: TRBV11-2; d_call: TRBD2; clone_size: few; j_call: TRBJ2-1; cdr3_aa: CASSLKLAGGLSYNEQFF; cdr3_nt: TGTGCCAGCAGCTTAAAACTAGCGGGGGGGTTGTCCTACAATGAGCAGTTCTTC
v_call: TRBV5-5; d_call: TRBD1; clone_size: few; j_call: TRBJ2-7; cdr3_aa: CASSLERTGDYEQYF; cdr3_nt: TGTGCCAGCAGCTTGGAACGGACAGGAGACTACGAGCAGTACTTC
v_call: TRBV7-2; d_call: -; clone_size: few; j_call: TRBJ1-6; cdr3_aa: CASSSIYSPLHF; cdr3_nt: TGTGCCAGCAGTTCCATTTATTCACCCCTCCACTTT
v_call: TRBV23-1; d_call: -; clone_size: -; j_call: TRBJ2-7; cdr3_aa: CASSRFTGKYEQYF; cdr3_nt: TGCGCCAGCAGCCGTTTCACGGGGAAATACGAGCAGTACTTC
v_call: TRBV11-2; d_call: TRBD1; clone_size: -; j_call: TRBJ2-3; cdr3_aa: CASSQRTGSDTQYF; cdr3_nt: TGTGCCAGCAGCCAACGGACAGGGTCAGATACGCAGTATTTT
v_call: TRBV29-1; d_call: TRBD1; clone_size: -; j_call: TRBJ2-5; cdr3_aa: CSVEDGRGRRETQYF; cdr3_nt: TGCAGCGTTGAAGATGGCAGGGGGCGAAGAGAGACCCAGTACTTC
v_call: TRBV24-1; d_call: -; clone_size: few; j_call: TRBJ2-5; cdr3_aa: CATSEGVVETQYF; cdr3_nt: TGTGCCACCAGTGAAGGGGTAGTGGAGACCCAGTACTTC
v_call: TRBV6-2/TRBV6-3; d_call: -; clone_size: -; j_call: TRBJ2-5; cdr3_aa: CASQNERETQYF; cdr3_nt: TGTGCCAGTCAGAATGAGCGAGAGACCCAGTACTTC
v_call: TRBV20-1; d_call: TRBD1; clone_size: -; j_call: TRBJ2-5; cdr3_aa: CSAMDRGRWETQYF; cdr3_nt: TGCAGTGCCATGGACAGGGGACGATGGGAGACCCAGTACTTC
v_call: TRBV10-1; d_call: -; clone_size: few; j_call: TRBJ2-5; cdr3_aa: CASSAGEFQETQYF; cdr3_nt: TGCGCCAGCAGTGCGGGCGAATTTCAAGAGACCCAGTACTTC
v_call: TRBV25-1; d_call: -; clone_size: few; j_call: TRBJ2-7; cdr3_aa: CASSVLSRQYF; cdr3_nt: TGTGCCAGCAGTGTACTGTCACGGCAGTACTTC
v_call: TRBV6-4; d_call: TRBD2; clone_size: -; j_call: TRBJ2-1; cdr3_aa: CASSDWRGDYNEQFF; cdr3_nt: TGTGCCAGCAGTGACTGGCGGGGGGACTACAATGAGCAGTTCTTC